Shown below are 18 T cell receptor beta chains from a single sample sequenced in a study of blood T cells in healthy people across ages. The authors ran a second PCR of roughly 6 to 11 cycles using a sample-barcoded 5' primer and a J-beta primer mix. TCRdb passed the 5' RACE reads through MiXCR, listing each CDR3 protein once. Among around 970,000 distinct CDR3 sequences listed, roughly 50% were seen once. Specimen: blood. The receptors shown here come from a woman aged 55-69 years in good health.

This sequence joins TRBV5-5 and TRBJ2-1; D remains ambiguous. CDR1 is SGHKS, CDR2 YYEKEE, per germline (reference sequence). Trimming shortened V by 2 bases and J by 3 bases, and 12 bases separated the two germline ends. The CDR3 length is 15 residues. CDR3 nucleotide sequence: TGTGCCAGCAGCTTTGAGATGAGCCGCTACAATGAGCAGTTCTTC. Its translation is CASSFEMSRYNEQFF. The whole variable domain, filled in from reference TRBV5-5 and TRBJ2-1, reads DAGVTQSPTHLIKTRGQQVTLRCSPISGHKSVSWYQQVLGQGPQFIFQYYEKEERGRGNFPDRFSARQFPNYSSELNVNALLLGDSALYLCASSFEMSRYNEQFFGPGTRLTVL.

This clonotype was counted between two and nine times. In DNA form, the CDR3 reads TGTGCCAGCAGTGAACACAGGGACCAAGAGACCCAGTACTTC. Translating it yields CASSEHRDQETQYF. This chain joins TRBV25-1 and TRBJ2-5; D is perhaps TRBD1 (6 bases). Germline CDR1 MGHDK, CDR2 SYGVNS. This CDR3 has 14 residues. Trimming removed 2 bases at V and 0 bases at J, with 7 bases between.

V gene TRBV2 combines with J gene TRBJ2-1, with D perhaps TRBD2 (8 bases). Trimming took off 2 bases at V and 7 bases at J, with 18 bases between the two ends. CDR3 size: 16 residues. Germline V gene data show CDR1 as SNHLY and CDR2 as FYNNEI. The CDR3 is CASSELGLAGGNEQFF. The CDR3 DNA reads TGTGCCAGCAGTGAATTAGGACTAGCAGGGGGGAATGAGCAGTTCTTC.

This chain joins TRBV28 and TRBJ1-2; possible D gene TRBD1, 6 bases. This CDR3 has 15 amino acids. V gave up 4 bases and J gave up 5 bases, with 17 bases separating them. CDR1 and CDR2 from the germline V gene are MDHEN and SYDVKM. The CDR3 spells CASSSGTLRGYGYTF. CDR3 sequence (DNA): TGTGCCAGCAGTTCCGGGACTTTAAGGGGGTATGGCTACACCTTC.

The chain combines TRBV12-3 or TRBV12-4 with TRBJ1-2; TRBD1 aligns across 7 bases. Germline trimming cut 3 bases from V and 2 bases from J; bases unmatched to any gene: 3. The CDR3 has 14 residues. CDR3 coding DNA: TGTGCCAGCAGTTTGAGGGGGCGAAACTATGGCTACACCTTC. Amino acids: CASSLRGRNYGYTF.

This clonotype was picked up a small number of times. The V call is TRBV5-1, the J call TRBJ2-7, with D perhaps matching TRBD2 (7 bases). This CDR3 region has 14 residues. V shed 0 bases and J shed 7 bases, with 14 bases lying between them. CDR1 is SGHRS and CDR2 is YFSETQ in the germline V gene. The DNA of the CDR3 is TGCGCCAGCAGCTTGGGTGGGGGGGCTCGGGAGCAGTACTTC. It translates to CASSLGGGAREQYF.

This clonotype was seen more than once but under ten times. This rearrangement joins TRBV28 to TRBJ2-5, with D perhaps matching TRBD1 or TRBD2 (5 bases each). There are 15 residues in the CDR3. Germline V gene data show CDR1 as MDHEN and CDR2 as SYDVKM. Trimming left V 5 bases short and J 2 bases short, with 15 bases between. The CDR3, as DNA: TGTGCCAGCAGTCTCGGGGCCGGGTATCAAGAGACCCAGTACTTC. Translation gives CASSLGAGYQETQYF.

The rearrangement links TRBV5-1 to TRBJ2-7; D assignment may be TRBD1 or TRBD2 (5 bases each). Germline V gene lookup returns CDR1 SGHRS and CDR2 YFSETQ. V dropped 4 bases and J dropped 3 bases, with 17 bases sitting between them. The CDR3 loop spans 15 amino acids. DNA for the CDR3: TGCGCCAGCAGCCCGGCGGCTAGCAGGGTCTACGAGCAGTACTTC. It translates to CASSPAASRVYEQYF.

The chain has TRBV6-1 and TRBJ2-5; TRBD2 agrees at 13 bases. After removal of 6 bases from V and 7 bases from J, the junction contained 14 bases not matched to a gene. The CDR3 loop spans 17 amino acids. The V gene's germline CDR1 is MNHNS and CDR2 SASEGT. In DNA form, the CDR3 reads TGTGCCAGCAGCGATGCAACTAGCGGGAGGGCCATGGGGACCCAGTACTTC. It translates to CASSDATSGRAMGTQYF.

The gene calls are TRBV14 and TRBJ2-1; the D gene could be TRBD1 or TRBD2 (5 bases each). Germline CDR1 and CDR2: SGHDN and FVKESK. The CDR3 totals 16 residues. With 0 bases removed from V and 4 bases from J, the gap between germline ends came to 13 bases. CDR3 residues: CASSQDLGRQYNEQFF. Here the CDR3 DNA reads TGTGCCAGCAGCCAAGATCTGGGACGCCAGTACAATGAGCAGTTCTTC.

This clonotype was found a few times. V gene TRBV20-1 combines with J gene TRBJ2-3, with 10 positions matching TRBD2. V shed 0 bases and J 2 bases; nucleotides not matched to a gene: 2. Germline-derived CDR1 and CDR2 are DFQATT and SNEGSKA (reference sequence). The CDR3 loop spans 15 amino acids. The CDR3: CSARDTSGNTDTQYF. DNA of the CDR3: TGCAGTGCTAGAGATACTAGCGGGAACACAGATACGCAGTATTTT.

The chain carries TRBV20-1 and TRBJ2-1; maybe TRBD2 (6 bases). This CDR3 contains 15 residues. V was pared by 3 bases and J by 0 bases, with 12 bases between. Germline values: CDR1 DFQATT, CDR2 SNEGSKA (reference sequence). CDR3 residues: CSASGSGYSYNEQFF. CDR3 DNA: TGCAGTGCTAGTGGAAGCGGGTACTCCTACAATGAGCAGTTCTTC.

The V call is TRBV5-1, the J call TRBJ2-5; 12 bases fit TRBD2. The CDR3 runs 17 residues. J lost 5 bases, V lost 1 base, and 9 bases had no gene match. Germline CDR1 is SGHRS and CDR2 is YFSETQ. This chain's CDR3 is CASSLYASGRAVETQYF. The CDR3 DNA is TGCGCCAGCAGCTTGTACGCTAGCGGGAGGGCCGTCGAGACCCAGTACTTC.

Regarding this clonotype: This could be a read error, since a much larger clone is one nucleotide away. Written as DNA, the CDR3 is TGTGCCAGCGCCCCTAGGGGGGATGGCACAGATACGCAGTATTTT. Its translation: CASAPRGDGTDTQYF. V and J are TRBV12-3 or TRBV12-4 and TRBJ2-3, with D possibly being TRBD1 or TRBD2 (6 bases each). This CDR3 contains 15 residues. Trimming removed 8 bases at V and 1 base at J, with 16 bases between.

The CDR3 protein is CASSPTDRGHEQFF. CDR3 DNA sequence: TGTGCCAGCAGTCCGACAGACAGGGGCCATGAGCAGTTCTTC. The rearrangement joins TRBV6-6 to TRBJ2-1, with TRBD1 matching over 8 bases. The CDR3 has 14 residues. V lost 5 bases, J lost 8 bases, and 8 bases stayed unmatched. The germline V gene has CDR1 MNHNY and CDR2 SVGAGI (reference sequence).

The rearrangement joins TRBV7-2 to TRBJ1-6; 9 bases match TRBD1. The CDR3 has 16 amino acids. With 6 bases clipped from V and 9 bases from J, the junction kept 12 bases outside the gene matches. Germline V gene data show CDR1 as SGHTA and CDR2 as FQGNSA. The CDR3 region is CASRFLDRGSSSPLHF. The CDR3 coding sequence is TGTGCCAGCAGATTTTTGGACAGGGGTTCGAGTTCACCCCTCCACTTT.

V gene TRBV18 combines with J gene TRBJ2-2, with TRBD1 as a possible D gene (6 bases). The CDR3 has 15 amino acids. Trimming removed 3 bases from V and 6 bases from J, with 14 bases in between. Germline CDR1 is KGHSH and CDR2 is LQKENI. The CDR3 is CASSPRGKAAGELFF. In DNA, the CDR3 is TGTGCCAGCTCACCCAGGGGAAAGGCCGCCGGGGAGCTGTTTTTT.

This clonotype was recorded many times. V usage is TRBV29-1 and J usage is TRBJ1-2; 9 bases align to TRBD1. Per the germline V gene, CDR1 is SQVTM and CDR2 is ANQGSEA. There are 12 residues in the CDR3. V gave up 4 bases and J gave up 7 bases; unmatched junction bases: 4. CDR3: CSVGDRGGGYTF. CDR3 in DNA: TGCAGCGTTGGCGACAGGGGGGGTGGCTACACCTTC.